The 10 T cell receptor beta chains reported below all come from one sample, sequenced in a study of cytomegalovirus exposure and HLA in healthy donors. Primers: 60 Vbeta forward and 13 Jbeta reverse. Some clones are missing from TCRdb's copy, which holds only in-frame ones; the method was immunoSEQ multiplex PCR. The repertoire includes about 190,000 clones, roughly 73% of them detected once, and approximately 2% sits in the top ten. The material sequenced was PBMCs. These receptors were collected from a woman aged 25 to 45 in good health and CMV-seropositive.

This clone was recorded a few times. This chain connects TRBV7-9 to TRBJ1-1; D is undetermined. This CDR3 is built from 14 residues. V gave up 2 bases and J gave up 0 bases, with 7 bases separating them. CDR1 and CDR2 from the germline V gene are SEHNR and FQNEAQ (reference sequence). The CDR3 region is CASSLHLMNTEAFF. The CDR3, as DNA: TGTGCCAGCAGCTTACACCTAATGAACACTGAAGCTTTCTTT.

The gene calls are TRBV5-4 and TRBJ2-5; tentative D call: TRBD2 (5 bases). CDR1 and CDR2 from the germline V gene are SGHNT and YYREEE (reference sequence). There are 15 residues in the CDR3. Between the trimmed V and J ends, which lost 2 bases and 5 bases, there was a span of 16 bases. CDR3 DNA: TGTGCCAGCAGCTTAGGTGATCCGGGGATGGAGACCCAGTACTTC. Translation gives CASSLGDPGMETQYF.

The CDR3 here is CASSPGLVYEQYF. The CDR3 DNA reads as TGCGCCAGCAGCCCCGGACTAGTTTACGAGCAGTACTTC. V is TRBV5-1 and J is TRBJ2-7; 7 nucleotides match TRBD2. CDR3 length: 13 residues. With V trimmed by 4 bases and J by 4 bases, 5 bases remained unmatched. Germline assignment: CDR1 SGHRS and CDR2 YFSETQ.

The V gene is TRBV29-1, the J gene TRBJ2-1; TRBD2 agrees at 10 bases. The CDR3 is made up of 15 amino acids. With 4 bases clipped from V and 8 bases from J, the junction kept 11 bases outside the gene matches. CDR1 is SQVTM, CDR2 ANQGSEA, per germline. The CDR3 DNA is TGCAGCGTTGGAGCCATAGCGGGAGGTCGGGATGAGCAGTTCTTC. This gives the protein CSVGAIAGGRDEQFF.

This chain links TRBV4-2 with TRBJ1-2, with 8 positions matching TRBD1. Losses at the gene ends were 3 bases for V and 2 bases for J; bases not matched to a gene: 11. Germline values: CDR1 LGHNA, CDR2 YNFKEQ. CDR3 size: 17 residues. CDR3 sequence (DNA): TGTGCCAGCAGCCACACGCGATACAGGGGGAACAACTATGGCTACACCTTC. This encodes CASSHTRYRGNNYGYTF.

The CDR3 DNA sequence: TGTGCCAGCAGTGAAGTGGGCAGAGAGAGAACTGAAGCTTTCTTT. This encodes CASSEVGRERTEAFF. The chain employs TRBV6-1 and TRBJ1-1; D gene uncertain. V was cut by 1 base and J by 5 bases, with 14 bases left in between. CDR3 length equals 15 residues. Germline V gene sequence: CDR1 MNHNS, CDR2 SASEGT.

The chain links TRBV7-2 to TRBJ2-4; weak D call: TRBD2 (5 bases). The V gene lost 2 bases and the J gene lost 8 bases, with 16 bases spanning the gap. Germline assignment: CDR1 SGHTA and CDR2 FQGNSA. The CDR3 length is 15 residues. CDR3 residues: CASSLYISGSDIQYF. In DNA, the CDR3 is TGTGCCAGCAGCTTATATATCTCGGGGTCAGACATTCAGTACTTC.

V usage is TRBV28 and J usage is TRBJ1-2; D might be TRBD1 (5 bases). Germline CDR1 reads MDHEN; CDR2 reads SYDVKM. The CDR3 is 14 residues long. V was shortened by 2 bases and J by 2 bases, with 9 bases between the two germline ends. The CDR3 here is CASSLIRGNYGYTF. CDR3 DNA sequence: TGTGCCAGCAGTTTAATCCGGGGGAACTATGGCTACACCTTC.

The chain combines TRBV11-2 with TRBJ2-7; 7 bases map to TRBD1. Germline-derived CDR1 and CDR2 are SGHAT and FQNNGV. CDR3 length: 13 amino acids. The V gene end was trimmed by 5 bases and the J gene end by 3 bases; junction bases not matched to a gene: 4. The CDR3 DNA reads TGTGCCAGCAGCCTGGGGACAGTCTACGAGCAGTACTTC. Protein: CASSLGTVYEQYF.

The chain combines TRBV5-1 with TRBJ2-7; D is possibly TRBD2 (6 bases). Trimming removed 0 bases from V and 3 bases from J, with 13 bases in between. The germline gives CDR1 SGHRS, CDR2 YFSETQ. The CDR3 sequence is 15 residues long. DNA for the CDR3: TGCGCCAGCAGCTTGGTAAGCGGGTCCGACTACGAGCAGTACTTC. This translates into CASSLVSGSDYEQYF.